This entry lists 31 T cell receptor beta chains sequenced from one sample in a study of a mutant IDH1 vaccine in newly diagnosed glioma. The time point is: baseline, week 1 (first vaccination visit). Treatment noted: pre-vaccination baseline after standard-of-care therapy. TCRdb's table, derived via immunoSEQ multiplex PCR, lists solely in-frame clones and lacks some. Altogether 99,000 or so clones are present, around 90% being singletons, with the ten largest covering less than 0.65%. The specimen comprised PBMCs, sampled from a glioma patient treated with radiotherapy, temozolomide or both. Source of these receptors: a woman aged 50 to 65 with glioma.

V usage is TRBV6-5 and J usage is TRBJ1-3; D is unclear. Trimming cost V 0 bases and J 4 bases, with 10 bases left between them. Germline V gives CDR1 MNHEY, CDR2 SVGAGI. The CDR3 has 15 amino acids. CDR3 DNA sequence: TGTGCCAGCAGTTACTCGGGCAGATTAGGAAACACCATATATTTT. Translated, it gives CASSYSGRLGNTIYF.

V is TRBV13 and J is TRBJ2-1, with 10 bases matching TRBD2. Germline V gives CDR1 PRHDT, CDR2 FYEKMQ (reference sequence). J lost 1 base, V lost 5 bases, and 2 bases had no gene match. The CDR3 is 15 amino acids. CDR3 sequence reads: CASSMTSGSYNEQFF. As DNA, the CDR3 is TGTGCCAGCAGCATGACTAGCGGGTCCTACAATGAGCAGTTCTTC. Complete variable domain (other parts from reference TRBV13 and TRBJ2-1): AAGVIQSPRHLIKEKRETATLKCYPIPRHDTVYWYQQGPGQDPQFLISFYEKMQSDKGSIPDRFSAQQFSDYHSELNMSSLELGDSALYFCASSMTSGSYNEQFFGPGTRLTVL.

The CDR3 reads CASSLAPAGNTEAFF. The DNA for the CDR3 is TGTGCCAGCAGCTTAGCTCCGGCGGGGAACACTGAAGCTTTCTTT. V usage is TRBV7-9 and J usage is TRBJ1-1; D is undetermined. The V end was cut by 0 bases, the J end by 1 base, with 9 bases between. The CDR3 loop spans 15 amino acids. Germline CDR1 and CDR2: SEHNR and FQNEAQ (reference sequence).

The CDR3 spells CASSVQGQGGDTQYF. Here the CDR3 DNA reads TGTGCCAGCAGTGTTCAGGGCCAGGGAGGAGATACGCAGTATTTT. The V gene is TRBV2, the J gene TRBJ2-3, with D perhaps matching TRBD2 (6 bases). CDR1 is SNHLY and CDR2 is FYNNEI in the germline V gene. Trimming left V 4 bases short and J 5 bases short, with 16 bases between. This CDR3 has 15 residues.

The chain has TRBV9 and TRBJ1-2; perhaps TRBD1 as D (6 bases). With 4 bases removed from V and 5 bases from J, the gap between germline ends came to 21 bases. This CDR3 region has 16 residues. The V gene's germline CDR1 is SGDLS and CDR2 YYNGEE. The CDR3, as DNA: TGTGCCAGCAGCCCGGGACACCGCCTCCAGGATTATGGCTACACCTTC. As protein: CASSPGHRLQDYGYTF.

This chain joins TRBV11-2 and TRBJ1-2; D uncertain. The CDR3 covers 14 residues. Germline CDR1 is SGHAT and CDR2 is FQNNGV. V dropped 6 bases and J dropped 1 base, with 12 bases sitting between them. CDR3 protein: CASRRVFRNYGYTF. The CDR3 DNA reads as TGTGCCAGCAGGAGGGTTTTTCGTAACTATGGCTACACCTTC.

This sequence joins TRBV6-5 and TRBJ2-3; a possible D gene is TRBD2 (6 bases). Trimming removed 11 bases from V and 2 bases from J, with 14 bases in between. The germline V gene has CDR1 MNHEY and CDR2 SVGAGI. The CDR3 is 13 amino acids. In DNA, the CDR3 is TGTGCCTCCTGGCCTAGCGACACAGATACGCAGTATTTT. Protein product: CASWPSDTDTQYF.

The V and J genes are TRBV5-1 and TRBJ2-6; D call uncertain. This CDR3 is 13 amino acids long. The germline V and J ends were trimmed by 5 bases and 0 bases, with 3 bases remaining between them. Germline CDR1 and CDR2: SGHRS and YFSETQ. CDR3 in amino acids: CASRTSGANVLTF. CDR3 DNA sequence: TGCGCCAGCAGGACCTCTGGGGCCAACGTCCTGACTTTC.

J is TRBJ1-2 and V is TRBV9; possible D gene TRBD1, 6 bases. Germline CDR1 is SGDLS and CDR2 is YYNGEE. The CDR3 is 15 amino acids. Trimming cost V 0 bases and J 7 bases, with 16 bases left between them. CDR3 nucleotides: TGTGCCAGCAGCGTAGAAGGCAGGGGTATGGTTGGCTACACCTTC. Translating it yields CASSVEGRGMVGYTF.

The rearrangement joins TRBV5-1 to TRBJ2-7; possibly TRBD1 for D (5 bases). The germline V gene encodes CDR1 SGHRS and CDR2 YFSETQ. Deletions cut 0 bases from V and 2 bases from J, with 18 bases between. The CDR3 contains 17 residues. CDR3 residues: CASSLVWGPEATYEQYF. In nucleotides, the CDR3 is TGCGCCAGCAGCTTGGTTTGGGGCCCCGAGGCTACCTACGAGCAGTACTTC.

As DNA, the CDR3 is TGTGCCAGCAGTTTATCGGGGGAGCTGTTTTTT. Translating it yields CASSLSGELFF. This chain uses TRBV27 with TRBJ2-2; D remains unclear. The V and J ends lost 0 bases and 8 bases respectively, with 1 base between them. The germline V gene encodes CDR1 MNHEY and CDR2 SMNVEV (reference sequence). CDR3 length: 11 residues.

The rearrangement uses TRBV5-5 and TRBJ1-5; 7 nucleotides align to TRBD1. Germline V lookup: CDR1 SGHKS, CDR2 YYEKEE (reference sequence). This CDR3 has 14 residues. Unmatched junction bases numbered 7, after V lost 4 bases and J lost 6 bases. The CDR3 region has the DNA TGTGCCAGCAGCATGGGACAGAGGGTTCAGCCCCAGCATTTT. This translates into CASSMGQRVQPQHF.

The rearrangement joins TRBV27 to TRBJ1-6; 8 nucleotides line up with TRBD1. V lost 3 bases to trimming and J lost 7 bases; unmatched junction nucleotides: 11. The V gene's germline CDR1 is MNHEY and CDR2 SMNVEV (reference sequence). This CDR3 spans 17 amino acids. The CDR3 DNA is TGTGCCAGCAGTTTGATTTCGGGGACAGGACTAAATTCACCCCTCCACTTT. This gives the protein CASSLISGTGLNSPLHF.

This chain connects TRBV9 to TRBJ2-1; 9 bases line up with TRBD1. The germline V gene has CDR1 SGDLS and CDR2 YYNGEE. The CDR3 is 15 residues long. V lost 3 bases and J lost 1; bases outside the gene matches: 2. The CDR3 sequence: CASSEDRGSYNEQFF. The CDR3 DNA follows: TGTGCCAGCAGCGAGGACAGGGGTTCCTACAATGAGCAGTTCTTC.

The rearrangement joins TRBV6-5 to TRBJ2-3, with D tentatively TRBD2 (6 bases). The length of the CDR3 is 15 residues. Germline V gene data show CDR1 as MNHEY and CDR2 as SVGAGI. Trimming pared 6 bases from V and 0 bases from J, leaving 13 bases between. CDR3 region: CASRRDSYSTDTQYF. CDR3 nucleotide sequence: TGTGCCAGCAGACGGGACTCTTATAGCACAGATACGCAGTATTTT.

The J gene is TRBJ2-3, the V gene TRBV2, with unresolved D. V lost 11 bases and J 0 bases, leaving 15 bases between the germline ends. CDR3 length equals 14 residues. Per germline, CDR1 SNHLY and CDR2 FYNNEI. The CDR3 bases are TGTGCCGGCTCTCAGGTCACTAGCACAGATACGCAGTATTTT. Its translation is CAGSQVTSTDTQYF.

The V and J genes are TRBV7-9 and TRBJ2-2, with TRBD1 matching over 10 bases. The CDR3 covers 17 residues. The germline V gene has CDR1 SEHNR and CDR2 FQNEAQ (reference sequence). The V gene end was trimmed by 6 bases and the J gene end by 5 bases; junction bases not matched to a gene: 12. As DNA, the CDR3 is TGTGCCAGCAGTTTCCCCCCCCGGACAGGGGGGACCGGGGAGCTGTTTTTT. It translates to CASSFPPRTGGTGELFF.

V gene TRBV5-1 combines with J gene TRBJ2-2, with 9 bases fitting TRBD2. In germline, CDR1 is SGHRS, CDR2 YFSETQ. V gave up 0 bases and J gave up 5 bases; unmatched junction bases: 2. The CDR3 extends over 15 amino acids. CDR3 DNA sequence: TGCGCCAGCAGCTTGGTTAGCGGGGGTACCGGGGAGCTGTTTTTT. Its protein product is CASSLVSGGTGELFF.

In its sample, this clone was seen once. The chain links TRBV7-3 to TRBJ2-1; D uncertain. Germline V gene lookup returns CDR1 SGHTA and CDR2 FQGTGA. The V end was cut by 0 bases, the J end by 4 bases, with 7 bases between. The CDR3 covers 14 residues. DNA of the CDR3: TGTGCCAGCAGCTTAACGGGATATTACAATGAGCAGTTCTTC. It translates to CASSLTGYYNEQFF.

In this sample, this clone turned up once. Mismatch with germline at one junction end may stem from a read error. CDR3 sequence reads: CASKDHDRQYF. CDR3 nucleotides: TGCGCCAGCAAGGACCACGATAGGCAGTATTTT. The chain uses TRBV10-1 and TRBJ2-3, with D unresolved. The CDR3 loop spans 11 amino acids. In germline, CDR1 is WNHNN, CDR2 SYGVQD (reference sequence).

V is TRBV30 and J is TRBJ2-7; tentatively, D is TRBD1 (6 bases). The V end lost 2 bases, the J end lost 4 bases, and 12 bases lay between the germline ends. In germline, CDR1 is GTSNPN, CDR2 SVGIG (reference sequence). This CDR3 has 13 amino acids. For the CDR3, the DNA is TGTGCCTGGAGTAGGCAGGGGCCTTACGAGCAGTACTTC. This sequence encodes CAWSRQGPYEQYF.

The V and J genes are TRBV11-3 and TRBJ2-1, with 8 bases aligning to TRBD2. The CDR3 covers 15 residues. The junction had 6 bases not matched to a gene; V was cut back by 5 bases and J by 3 bases. CDR1 SGHNT and CDR2 YENEEA come from the germline V gene. The CDR3 protein is CASSPGTSFYNEQFF. The CDR3, as DNA: TGTGCCAGCAGCCCGGGGACTAGTTTCTACAATGAGCAGTTCTTC.

The chain recombines TRBV6-1 with TRBJ2-1; 11 bases fit TRBD2. Trimming cost V 3 bases and J 4 bases; bases outside gene matches: 5. The germline CDR1 and CDR2 sequences are MNHNS and SASEGT. There are 16 residues in the CDR3. CDR3: CASSDGTSGVYNEQFF. CDR3 bases: TGTGCCAGCAGTGACGGGACTAGCGGAGTATACAATGAGCAGTTCTTC.

This clone appeared a single time. This sequence joins TRBV18 and TRBJ2-5; D perhaps matches TRBD2 (6 bases). Judging by the DNA end, TRBJ2-7 fits better; the J call may be wrong. Per the germline V gene, CDR1 is KGHSH and CDR2 is LQKENI. The CDR3 sequence is 13 residues long. CDR3 coding DNA: TGTGCCACCGGGAGCTTCGGACTTGACGAGCAGTACTTC. Its protein product is CATGSFGLDEQYF.

The V gene is TRBV15, the J gene TRBJ2-7, with unresolved D. Germline V gene data show CDR1 as LNHNV and CDR2 as YYDKDF (reference sequence). The ends were cut back, 0 bases at V and 4 bases at J, with 10 bases in the middle. The CDR3 covers 14 residues. The CDR3 spells CATSRDLAPYEQYF. The CDR3 DNA reads TGTGCCACCAGCAGAGATTTGGCACCATACGAGCAGTACTTC. Full variable domain (remainder filled in from reference TRBV15 and TRBJ2-7): DAMVIQNPRYQVTQFGKPVTLSCSQTLNHNVMYWYQQKSSQAPKLLFHYYDKDFNNEADTPDNFQSRRPNTSFCFLDIRSPGLGDTAMYLCATSRDLAPYEQYFGPGTRLTVT.

The chain uses TRBV6-5 and TRBJ2-7, with 8 positions matching TRBD2. Germline V gene sequence: CDR1 MNHEY, CDR2 SVGAGI. The CDR3 length is 15 residues. The V segment lost 6 bases and the J segment 4 bases; nucleotides outside the gene matches: 11. CDR3 protein: CASRYEREPNYEQYF. Written as DNA, the CDR3 is TGTGCCAGCAGATACGAGCGGGAGCCTAATTACGAGCAGTACTTC.

The chain uses TRBV9 and TRBJ1-2; D is ambiguous. The ends were cut back, 7 bases at V and 8 bases at J, with 9 bases in the middle. The CDR3 extends over 10 amino acids. Germline V gene lookup returns CDR1 SGDLS and CDR2 YYNGEE. CDR3 protein: CASQGWGYTF. Here the CDR3 DNA reads TGTGCCAGCCAAGGCTGGGGCTACACCTTC. The full variable domain, in which reference TRBV9 and TRBJ1-2 provide the parts outside the CDR3, is DSGVTQTPKHLITATGQRVTLRCSPRSGDLSVYWYQQSLDQGLQFLIQYYNGEERAKGNILERFSAQQFPDLHSELNLSSLELGDSALYFCASQGWGYTFGSGTRLTVV.

The chain recombines TRBV5-4 with TRBJ2-1; 8 positions match TRBD2. Germline V gene sequence: CDR1 SGHNT, CDR2 YYREEE (reference sequence). CDR3 size: 15 residues. V was pared by 5 bases and J by 4 bases, with 8 bases of the junction left unmatched. This CDR3 reads CASSPGTSGYNEQFF. Here the CDR3 DNA reads TGTGCCAGCAGTCCCGGTACTAGCGGATACAATGAGCAGTTCTTC.

The chain couples TRBV10-3 to TRBJ2-1, with TRBD1 identical over 7 bases. Germline-derived CDR1 and CDR2 are ENHRY and SYGVKD. CDR3 length equals 11 residues. The junction had 4 bases not matched to a gene; V was cut back by 10 bases and J by 7 bases. CDR3 DNA: TGTGCCACCGCAGGGGGAAATGAGCAGTTCTTC. This codes for CATAGGNEQFF.

V and J are TRBV28 and TRBJ1-1, with D maybe TRBD1 (5 bases). Germline V CDR1 and CDR2: MDHEN, SYDVKM. V was pared by 5 bases and J by 0 bases, with 19 bases between. CDR3 length equals 17 residues. The CDR3 DNA is TGTGCCAGCAGTAATCGTTTAGACAGTCGAATGAACACTGAAGCTTTCTTT. Protein product: CASSNRLDSRMNTEAFF.

The V call is TRBV6-5, the J call TRBJ1-5, with a weak D call TRBD1 (5 bases). The CDR3 contains 14 residues. Trimming pared 6 bases from V and 0 bases from J, leaving 9 bases between. Germline CDR1 MNHEY, CDR2 SVGAGI. CDR3: CASSGDYSNQPQHF. The CDR3 DNA sequence: TGTGCCAGCAGCGGGGACTATAGCAATCAGCCCCAGCATTTT.